The 4 T cell receptor beta chains in this list originate from one sample, sequenced in a study of cytomegalovirus exposure and HLA in healthy donors. PCR used 60 Vbeta primers and 13 Jbeta primers. Here immunoSEQ multiplex PCR was the method, and the copy in TCRdb shows in-frame clones only, minus some. This table holds over 110,000 clones, approximately 80% found once. Sample: PBMCs. The receptors originated from a woman under 30 in good health and CMV-seropositive.

This clone has only a few counts. CDR3 nucleotide sequence: TGCGCCAGCAGTGCGGGACAGGCGAACACTGAAGCTTTCTTT. Residues: CASSAGQANTEAFF. The chain joins TRBV5-1 to TRBJ1-1; 8 bases are a match to TRBD1. Trimming at V came to 5 bases and at J to 1 base, leaving 4 bases not matched to a gene. There are 14 residues in the CDR3. CDR1 SGHRS and CDR2 YFSETQ come from the germline V gene.

V usage is TRBV7-6 and J usage is TRBJ2-6, with TRBD1 as a possible D gene (6 bases). V lost 3 bases and J lost 2, with 11 bases in between. Looked up from germline, CDR1 is SGHVS and CDR2 is FNYEAQ. The CDR3 totals 16 residues. CDR3 nucleotide sequence: TGTGCCAGCAGCTTTAGCGCAGGGGCTGGGGCCAACGTCCTGACTTTC. The encoded protein is CASSFSAGAGANVLTF.

The genes are TRBV10-3 and TRBJ1-6; TRBD1 matches at 8 bases. This CDR3 has 14 residues. The germline V gene has CDR1 ENHRY and CDR2 SYGVKD. Germline trimming cut 10 bases from V and 6 bases from J; bases unmatched to any gene: 8. This chain's CDR3 is CASLETGANSPLHF. CDR3 in DNA: TGTGCCAGCTTAGAGACAGGGGCTAATTCACCCCTCCACTTT.

The rearrangement links TRBV11-1 to TRBJ1-6; TRBD1 matches at 10 bases. J gave up 10 bases and V 8 bases, and 2 bases lay outside the gene matches. Germline V gene sequence: CDR1 SGHAT, CDR2 FQDESV (reference sequence). The CDR3 consists of 12 residues. CDR3 amino acids: CASRTGGSPLHF. In DNA, the CDR3 is TGTGCCAGCCGGACAGGGGGGTCACCCCTCCACTTT.